The TCR beta chain described here comes from a study of T cells in Graves' hyperthyroidism and ophthalmopathy (dated by TCRdb to the late 2010s). With regard to the full study: Peripheral blood samples were taken at the time of initial diagnosis, prior to any treatment. To identify TCR V-J signatures that set the groups apart, the researchers used a discovery cohort of 100 patients, made up of around 42 with Graves' ophthalmopathy and 57 with stable Graves' hyperthyroidism. Prospective prediction of ophthalmopathy was tested in an independent validation cohort of some 19 hyperthyroidism patients and 17 patients who later progressed to ophthalmopathy. The roughly 100 discovery patients were randomly split 7:3 into training and test sets. The study also compared thyroid tissue and blood T-cell repertoires from several Graves' hyperthyroidism patients. After blood sampling, hyperthyroidism patients were treated with methimazole at a starting dose of 30 mg daily, and ophthalmopathy patients were treated with high-dose intravenous methylprednisolone. The paper describes TCR Vbeta CDR3 sequencing of some 130 peripheral blood samples, made up of under 50 ophthalmopathy patients, roughly 80 hyperthyroidism patients and roughly 17 progressor patients.

Results the study describes overall, beyond this receptor: Most expanded thyroid clonotypes (frequency above 0.001) were also found in blood, which suggests that blood repertoires may mirror thyroid immune responses. In validation, progression to ophthalmopathy was predicted by the model with 55% to 71% sensitivity and approximately 78% specificity, a median of approximately 6.5 months before onset. Sample size was not statistically predetermined, and investigators were not blinded to group allocation. In cross-validation, a model built on a 13 V-J signature told ophthalmopathy apart from stable hyperthyroidism with under 90% sensitivity and 81% to 82% specificity, and in testing the same model reached 80%/75%.

Graves' hyperthyroidism was defined as stable when no progression to ophthalmopathy occurred over 18 months of follow-up. Hyperthyroidism patients were aged 18 to 65 years and newly diagnosed, with disease duration of less than 2 months. Exclusion was applied to patients with uncontrolled infections, other autoimmune diseases, pregnancy or lactation. Diagnoses relied on clinical symptoms, serum thyroxine and TRAb, thyroid ultrasound and orbital computed tomography. PBMCs were isolated from 10 ml of fresh peripheral blood by Ficoll-Paque density gradient centrifugation. Trizol reagent was used to extract total RNA, and RNA quality was then checked on an Agilent 2100 Bioanalyzer. The TCR beta CDR3 regions were amplified from RNA transcripts. For the first round of RT-PCR on the TCR CDR3, the HTBI primer set was used together with the Qiagen OneStep RT-PCR kit. A second multiplex PCR round built the libraries, followed by size selection and purification. Paired-end sequencing of the libraries was performed with 100 bp reads on an Illumina HiSeq2000. The authors processed their data as follows. SOAPnuke was used to process the raw data, with reads discarded if the reads contained adapters or uncalled bases, had a mean Phred below 15, or lacked an exact constant-primer or identifier match. COPE v1.2.5 was used to merge high-quality paired reads, and clonotypes were defined as unique nucleotide sequences. Clonotypes were aligned to IMGT TRBV, TRBD and TRBJ reference segments using MiTCR v1.1. The analysis included only V-J combinations with a frequency above 0.0001, which together covered roughly 99% of the repertoires. The TCS score was defined as the ratio of F50 (clonal expansion) to E x V (chaos), calculated using BLOSUM62-based TCRdist between CDR3 peptides within each V-J. Welch's t-statistics and random forest reduced roughly 530 V-J features to 10 to 15, which were used in a naive Bayes classifier (R e1071). TCRdb reprocessed the public reads (quality trimming at Q25 with fastp, clone calling with MiXCR) and kept in-frame beta chains. For every CDR3 protein sequence, its rows merge into one entry that carries the most common genes and DNA. Here the V and J calls rest on TCRdb's processing, not on the authors' analysis. The sample data list about 590,000 distinct CDR3 sequences, and approximately 14% of these were observed just once. The biggest ten clones account for less than 9.5% of the sample.

This clonotype came up a few times. Its antigen specificity is not known. An end of the junction differs from the germline gene, which may be a read error. The CDR3 holds 15 amino acids from the cysteine to the phenylalanine. The only DNA kept is the CDR3, 45 bases in frame from the first base. The germline V gene encodes CDR1 SEHNR and CDR2 FQNEAQ (reference sequence). This chain joins TRBV7-9 to TRBJ1-5; the D gene is not confidently resolved. The TCR sequence derives from a young woman with Graves' hyperthyroidism. The sequencing input was blood. The CDR3 loop reads CASSQADRGNQPQHF. The nucleotide sequence is given as TGCGCCAGCAGCCAAGCCGACCGGGGCAATCAGCCCCAGCATTTT. Here the CDR3 is joined to the reference TRBV7-9 and TRBJ1-5 genes, and the full variable domain is: DTGVSQNPRHKITKRGQNVTFRCDPISEHNRLYWYRQTLGQGPEFLTYFQNEAQLEKSRLLSDRFSAERPKGSFSTLEIQRTEQGDSAMYLCASSQADRGNQPQHFGDGTRLSIL.